Described below is a single T cell receptor beta chain sequence and its context. Germline-derived CDR1 and CDR2 are SGHTA and FQGTGA. The CDR3 totals 15 residues. The V and J ends lost 5 bases and 3 bases, in that order; junction bases with no gene match: 10. This entry is derived from a study of shared clonotypes between healthy human individuals. The method was immunoSEQ multiplex PCR; TCRdb's version includes in-frame clones alone and lacks a portion of them. Of under 1,100,000 clones listed, approximately 80% were seen once; the top ten hold roughly 0.61%. The sequence was obtained from a man in his late teens or twenties in good health. Some clones in this sample may be carry-over from other donors' samples. Sequencing was carried out using memory CD4+ T cells from PBMCs. Subset here: CD45RA-negative fraction. This chain connects TRBV7-3 to TRBJ2-7, with 7 bases that match TRBD1. The CDR3 loop reads CASSLQGQSIYEQYF. The CDR3 DNA reads TGTGCCAGCAGCCTCCAGGGACAGTCAATCTACGAGCAGTACTTC.